This is a list of T cell receptor beta chains from one sample in a study of brain T cells in children with intractable seizures. The repertoire was sequenced with immunoSEQ multiplex PCR; TCRdb's copy has only in-frame clones and lacks some. The sample yields approximately 330,000 clones, 93% seen once. Here the sequenced sample was peripheral blood, taken about 5 months after surgery. These TCRs come from a boy under three years old with tuberous sclerosis and intractable seizures. Each CDR3 is given with its conserved first and last residue. The order of the fields is V gene, D gene, clone size, J gene, CDR3 protein, CDR3 DNA. A D gene is named only where the DNA matches it firmly. Clone size is shown for a subset of rows, as once, few, many or a class of expanded clone.

v_gene: TRBV24-1
d_gene: TRBD2
abundance: -
j_gene: TRBJ2-5
CDR3aa: CATSDLESGAYQETQYF
CDR3nt: TGTGCCACCAGTGATTTGGAAAGCGGGGCTTACCAAGAGACCCAGTACTTC

v_gene: TRBV9
d_gene: -
abundance: -
j_gene: TRBJ2-3
CDR3aa: CASSVQGFPTDTQYF
CDR3nt: TGTGCCAGCAGCGTACAGGGTTTTCCCACAGATACGCAGTATTTT

v_gene: TRBV28
d_gene: TRBD1
abundance: -
j_gene: TRBJ1-1
CDR3aa: CASGTGFKEALEAFF
CDR3nt: TGTGCCAGCGGGACAGGGTTTAAAGAGGCCCTTGAAGCTTTCTTT

v_gene: TRBV11-3
d_gene: TRBD2
abundance: -
j_gene: TRBJ2-1
CDR3aa: CATGSGLVVNEQFF
CDR3nt: TGTGCCACCGGATCGGGACTAGTTGTAAATGAGCAGTTCTTC

v_gene: TRBV3-1/TRBV3-2
d_gene: -
abundance: once
j_gene: TRBJ2-7
CDR3aa: CASSQVLRGEQYF
CDR3nt: TGTGCCAGCAGCCAAGTACTCCGAGGCGAGCAGTACTTC

v_gene: TRBV11-3
d_gene: TRBD2
abundance: few
j_gene: TRBJ2-3
CDR3aa: CASSHSGGGTDTQYF
CDR3nt: TGTGCCAGCAGCCATAGCGGGGGGGGAACAGATACGCAGTATTTT

v_gene: TRBV11-2
d_gene: TRBD2
abundance: -
j_gene: TRBJ2-5
CDR3aa: CASSSTTGLAETQYF
CDR3nt: TGTGCCAGCAGCTCTACAACGGGACTAGCAGAGACCCAGTACTTC

v_gene: TRBV11-2
d_gene: -
abundance: -
j_gene: TRBJ1-3
CDR3aa: CASTLIPPGNTIYF
CDR3nt: TGTGCCAGCACCCTTATTCCCCCTGGAAACACCATATATTTT

v_gene: TRBV5-1
d_gene: TRBD2
abundance: -
j_gene: TRBJ2-3
CDR3aa: CASSLLAGADTQYF
CDR3nt: TGCGCCAGCAGCTTACTAGCGGGAGCAGATACGCAGTATTTT

v_gene: TRBV4-1
d_gene: TRBD2
abundance: -
j_gene: TRBJ2-7
CDR3aa: CASSQVASGYEQYF
CDR3nt: TGCGCCAGCAGCCAAGTGGCTAGCGGCTACGAGCAGTACTTC

v_gene: TRBV19
d_gene: -
abundance: -
j_gene: TRBJ1-5
CDR3aa: CASSTTGDRQPQHF
CDR3nt: TGTGCCAGTAGTACCACGGGAGACAGACAGCCCCAGCATTTT

v_gene: TRBV15
d_gene: -
abundance: once
j_gene: TRBJ1-2
CDR3aa: CATSRLEDYGYTF
CDR3nt: TGTGCCACCAGCAGACTCGAAGACTATGGCTACACCTTC

v_gene: TRBV4-1
d_gene: -
abundance: -
j_gene: TRBJ2-7
CDR3aa: CASSHSTAYEQYF
CDR3nt: TGCGCCAGCAGCCACTCGACAGCGTACGAGCAGTACTTC

v_gene: TRBV18
d_gene: TRBD1
abundance: once
j_gene: TRBJ1-2
CDR3aa: CASTRDRELGYGYTF
CDR3nt: TGTGCCAGCACCCGTGACAGGGAGTTAGGCTATGGCTACACCTTC

v_gene: TRBV5-6
d_gene: -
abundance: -
j_gene: TRBJ2-3
CDR3aa: CASSFSTDTQYF
CDR3nt: TGTGCCAGCAGCTTCAGCACAGATACGCAGTATTTT

v_gene: TRBV7-9
d_gene: TRBD1
abundance: -
j_gene: TRBJ1-6
CDR3aa: CASSSHRTGSTPLHF
CDR3nt: TGTGCCAGCAGCTCGCACCGGACAGGGTCGACACCCCTCCACTTT

v_gene: TRBV14
d_gene: -
abundance: -
j_gene: TRBJ2-1
CDR3aa: CASSLGLVSYNEQFF
CDR3nt: TGTGCCAGCAGCCTGGGACTGGTCTCCTACAATGAGCAGTTCTTC

v_gene: TRBV30
d_gene: -
abundance: once
j_gene: TRBJ1-1
CDR3aa: CAWSRPAVGGGRAFF
CDR3nt: TGTGCCTGGAGTCGCCCAGCGGTGGGGGGCGGGAGAGCTTTCTTT

v_gene: TRBV2
d_gene: TRBD2
abundance: -
j_gene: TRBJ2-1
CDR3aa: CASSGLAGRNEQFF
CDR3nt: TGTGCCAGCAGTGGACTAGCGGGAAGGAATGAGCAGTTCTTC

v_gene: TRBV7-7
d_gene: TRBD1
abundance: -
j_gene: TRBJ2-5
CDR3aa: CASSSDRGETQYF
CDR3nt: TGTGCTAGCAGCTCAGACAGGGGGGAGACCCAGTACTTC

v_gene: TRBV5-6
d_gene: TRBD1
abundance: -
j_gene: TRBJ2-7
CDR3aa: CASSFWDRVGYEQYF
CDR3nt: TGTGCCAGCAGCTTCTGGGACAGGGTGGGCTACGAGCAGTACTTC

v_gene: TRBV27
d_gene: TRBD1
abundance: -
j_gene: TRBJ1-1
CDR3aa: CASSQDRGGTNTEAFF
CDR3nt: TGTGCCAGCAGTCAAGACAGGGGAGGGACGAACACTGAAGCTTTCTTT

v_gene: TRBV5-5
d_gene: -
abundance: -
j_gene: TRBJ2-3
CDR3aa: CASSSDIPDTQYF
CDR3nt: TGTGCCAGCAGCTCGGACATCCCAGATACGCAGTATTTT

v_gene: TRBV7-9
d_gene: -
abundance: -
j_gene: TRBJ1-2
CDR3aa: CASSSGSYGYTF
CDR3nt: TGTGCCAGCAGCTCCGGGTCCTATGGCTACACCTTC

v_gene: TRBV7-2
d_gene: -
abundance: -
j_gene: TRBJ2-1
CDR3aa: CASSTQGQRNNEQFF
CDR3nt: TGTGCCAGCAGCACTCAGGGTCAGCGTAACAATGAGCAGTTCTTC

v_gene: TRBV13
d_gene: -
abundance: -
j_gene: TRBJ1-4
CDR3aa: CASSTVRASGEKLFF
CDR3nt: TGTGCCAGCAGCACTGTCCGGGCCTCTGGTGAAAAACTGTTTTTT

v_gene: TRBV5-1
d_gene: -
abundance: -
j_gene: TRBJ2-5
CDR3aa: CASSSRGSGKYQETQYF
CDR3nt: TGCGCCAGCAGCTCGCGAGGTAGCGGAAAATACCAAGAGACCCAGTACTTC

v_gene: TRBV20-1
d_gene: -
abundance: -
j_gene: TRBJ1-2
CDR3aa: CSGYRDYGYTF
CDR3nt: TGCAGTGGCTACAGAGACTATGGCTACACCTTC

v_gene: TRBV7-9
d_gene: -
abundance: -
j_gene: TRBJ1-2
CDR3aa: CASSLVQASNYGYTF
CDR3nt: TGTGCCAGCAGCTTAGTCCAGGCCTCTAACTATGGCTACACCTTC

v_gene: TRBV9
d_gene: TRBD2
abundance: -
j_gene: TRBJ2-7
CDR3aa: CASSSGGAAYEQYF
CDR3nt: TGTGCCAGCAGCAGCGGGGGGGCGGCCTACGAGCAGTACTTC

v_gene: TRBV11-2
d_gene: TRBD1
abundance: -
j_gene: TRBJ2-4
CDR3aa: CASTSRQGTKNIQYF
CDR3nt: TGTGCCAGCACCTCCAGACAGGGCACCAAAAACATTCAGTACTTC

v_gene: TRBV27
d_gene: -
abundance: -
j_gene: TRBJ2-2
CDR3aa: CASSLAGELFF
CDR3nt: TGTGCCAGCAGTTTAGCCGGGGAGCTGTTTTTT

v_gene: TRBV25-1
d_gene: TRBD1
abundance: once
j_gene: TRBJ2-7
CDR3aa: CASSESDRGHDEQYF
CDR3nt: TGTGCCAGCAGTGAATCGGACAGGGGGCACGACGAGCAGTACTTC

v_gene: TRBV12-5
d_gene: -
abundance: -
j_gene: TRBJ2-3
CDR3aa: CASGRGDTQYF
CDR3nt: TGTGCTAGTGGTCGGGGGGATACGCAGTATTTT

v_gene: TRBV28
d_gene: -
abundance: once
j_gene: TRBJ2-5
CDR3aa: CASSYGGEYQETQYF
CDR3nt: TGTGCCAGCAGTTATGGGGGCGAGTACCAAGAGACCCAGTACTTC

v_gene: TRBV15
d_gene: TRBD2
abundance: -
j_gene: TRBJ2-2
CDR3aa: CATSSREAGELFF
CDR3nt: TGTGCCACCAGCAGCCGGGAGGCCGGGGAGCTGTTTTTT

v_gene: TRBV5-1
d_gene: TRBD2
abundance: -
j_gene: TRBJ2-5
CDR3aa: CASSPGTSGSGETQYF
CDR3nt: TGCGCCAGCAGCCCTGGGACTAGCGGGAGTGGGGAGACCCAGTACTTC

v_gene: TRBV19
d_gene: -
abundance: few
j_gene: TRBJ1-1
CDR3aa: CASSISPNTEAFF
CDR3nt: TGTGCCAGTAGTATCAGCCCGAACACTGAAGCTTTCTTT

v_gene: TRBV6-5
d_gene: -
abundance: -
j_gene: TRBJ1-1
CDR3aa: CASRSNTEAFF
CDR3nt: TGTGCCAGCAGGAGCAACACTGAAGCTTTCTTT

v_gene: TRBV24-1
d_gene: -
abundance: -
j_gene: TRBJ2-3
CDR3aa: CATSDPLRGYTDTQYF
CDR3nt: TGTGCCACCAGTGATCCCCTACGCGGATACACAGATACGCAGTATTTT

v_gene: TRBV19
d_gene: TRBD2
abundance: -
j_gene: TRBJ2-7
CDR3aa: CASSRGGGSSYEQYF
CDR3nt: TGTGCCAGTAGTCGCGGGGGGGGGAGCTCCTACGAGCAGTACTTC

v_gene: TRBV24-1
d_gene: -
abundance: -
j_gene: TRBJ2-4
CDR3aa: CALPYKGNIQYF
CDR3nt: TGTGCCCTGCCGTATAAGGGAAACATTCAGTACTTC

v_gene: TRBV12-1
d_gene: -
abundance: -
j_gene: TRBJ2-7
CDR3aa: CASSFAGTSGSTYEQYF
CDR3nt: TGTGCCAGCAGCTTTGCGGGGACTAGCGGGTCGACCTACGAGCAGTACTTC

v_gene: TRBV19
d_gene: -
abundance: few
j_gene: TRBJ1-5
CDR3aa: CASRTRGRGSQPQHF
CDR3nt: TGTGCCAGTAGGACCAGGGGAAGGGGGAGTCAGCCCCAGCATTTT

v_gene: TRBV27
d_gene: TRBD1
abundance: -
j_gene: TRBJ2-2
CDR3aa: CASRGGQGTNTGELFF
CDR3nt: TGTGCCAGCAGAGGGGGACAGGGCACGAACACCGGGGAGCTGTTTTTT

v_gene: TRBV6-6
d_gene: -
abundance: once
j_gene: TRBJ2-7
CDR3aa: CASKQEAYEQYF
CDR3nt: TGTGCCAGCAAACAGGAGGCCTACGAGCAGTACTTC

v_gene: TRBV28
d_gene: -
abundance: -
j_gene: TRBJ1-2
CDR3aa: CAIPKSRPNYGYTF
CDR3nt: TGTGCCATCCCCAAGTCTAGGCCTAACTATGGCTACACCTTC

v_gene: TRBV29-1
d_gene: -
abundance: -
j_gene: TRBJ2-5
CDR3aa: CSVRYRLQETQYF
CDR3nt: TGCAGCGTTCGTTACCGGCTCCAAGAGACCCAGTACTTC